This T cell receptor (beta chain) was sequenced during a study of CD8 T cells in ankylosing spondylitis. Molecular-barcoded quantitative 5'-RACE produced these TCR beta libraries. TCRdb ran MiXCR on the 5' RACE reads and lists one entry per CDR3 protein. The data hold fewer than 500,000 distinct CDR3 sequences, with about 25% observed a single time. The study's findings and limits: About 8 highly homologous variants made up a TCR beta motif, and this motif appeared characteristic of ankylosing spondylitis blood. Previous work reported some of these motif variants in the synovial fluid and blood of reactive arthritis. Disease-linked clones reportedly showed significant enrichment in matched ankylosing spondylitis synovial fluid.

The CDR3 totals 13 residues. The V end was cut by 5 bases, the J end by 7 bases, with 12 bases between. A word on this clonotype: Its specificity is unknown.

The material sequenced was blood, either unsorted or a sorted T cell fraction (not recorded which). The TCR sequence derives from a male donor with ankylosing spondylitis. V and J are TRBV12-3 or TRBV12-4 and TRBJ2-1; D not resolved. Here the CDR3 reads CASSLQPQNEQFF. The CDR3 DNA reads TGTGCCAGCAGTCTCCAACCACAAAATGAGCAGTTCTTC.